This T cell receptor (beta chain) was identified in a study of T cell responses to AZD1222 COVID-19 vaccine. The CDR3 is made up of 11 amino acids. The V gene lost 8 bases and the J gene lost 7 bases, with 8 bases spanning the gap. Second doses were pooled across both intervals (about 4 or about 12 weeks). Profiled with immunoSEQ multiplex PCR; TCRdb holds only in-frame clones, not every one. The sample shows about 70,000 clones, around nine tenths of them seen only once. Notes on the study in general: Nearly half of spike-specific TCRs reportedly go after variant regions that carry no mutations.

Concerning this clone itself: The antigen remains undetermined.

Sequenced material: peripheral blood, taken 28 days after the second AZD1222 dose. The chain carries TRBV12-3 or TRBV12-4 and TRBJ1-4, with D unresolved. This TCR was recovered from an adult who received the AZD1222 COVID-19 vaccine. The CDR3 DNA is TGTGCCAGCGGATCTTCTGAAAAACTGTTTTTT. Residues: CASGSSEKLFF.